The subject of this entry is one T cell receptor beta chain. The data are from a study of T cells after yellow fever vaccination. The CDR3 runs to 13 residues. Germline V gives CDR1 MNHEY, CDR2 SVGAGI. V was shortened by 0 bases and J by 9 bases, with 11 bases between the two germline ends. MiXCR was run by TCRdb on the 5' RACE reads, yielding one entry per CDR3 protein. Of around 260,000 distinct CDR3 sequences detected, approximately 5.2% appear once; the ten largest clones hold more than 3%. This receptor was taken from a man aged 18 to 29 who received the YFV17D yellow fever vaccine. Here the sequenced sample was CD4+ T cells sorted from PBMCs, taken on the day of the yellow fever booster vaccination. The rearrangement joins TRBV6-5 to TRBJ1-2; weak D call: TRBD1 (5 bases). The CDR3 region has the DNA TGTGCCAGCAGTTACTCGGGGCAGGGTAGCTACACCTTC. It yields the protein CASSYSGQGSYTF.